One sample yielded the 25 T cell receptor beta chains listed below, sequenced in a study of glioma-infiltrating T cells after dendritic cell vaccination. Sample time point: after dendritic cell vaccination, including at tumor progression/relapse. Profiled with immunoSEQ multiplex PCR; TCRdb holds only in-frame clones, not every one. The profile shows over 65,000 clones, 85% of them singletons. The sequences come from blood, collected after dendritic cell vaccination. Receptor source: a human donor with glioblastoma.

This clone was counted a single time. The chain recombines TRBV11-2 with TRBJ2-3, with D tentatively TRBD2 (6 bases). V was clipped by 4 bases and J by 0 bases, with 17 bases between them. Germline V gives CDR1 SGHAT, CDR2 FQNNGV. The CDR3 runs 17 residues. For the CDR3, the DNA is TGTGCCAGCAGCTGGACGGGCGGGGATCATAGCACAGATACGCAGTATTTT. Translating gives CASSWTGGDHSTDTQYF.

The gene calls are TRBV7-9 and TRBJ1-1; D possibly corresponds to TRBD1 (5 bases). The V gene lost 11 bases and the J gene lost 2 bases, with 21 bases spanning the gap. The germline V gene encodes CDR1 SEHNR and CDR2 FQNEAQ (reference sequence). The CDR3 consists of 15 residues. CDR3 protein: CAGHAGGTQNTEAFF. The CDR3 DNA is TGTGCCGGACACGCTGGGGGGACCCAAAACACTGAAGCTTTCTTT.

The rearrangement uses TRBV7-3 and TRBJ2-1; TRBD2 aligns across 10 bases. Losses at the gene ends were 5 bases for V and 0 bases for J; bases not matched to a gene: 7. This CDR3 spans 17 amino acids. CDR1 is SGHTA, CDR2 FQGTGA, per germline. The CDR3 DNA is TGTGCCAGCAGCAGGACTAGCGGTCCGAGCTCCTACAATGAGCAGTTCTTC. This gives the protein CASSRTSGPSSYNEQFF.

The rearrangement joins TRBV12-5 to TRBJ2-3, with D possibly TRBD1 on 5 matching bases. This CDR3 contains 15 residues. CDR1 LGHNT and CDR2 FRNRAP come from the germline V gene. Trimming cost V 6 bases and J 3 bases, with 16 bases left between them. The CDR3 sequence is CASGAGWGETDTQYF. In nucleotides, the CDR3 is TGTGCTAGTGGCGCCGGCTGGGGCGAAACAGATACGCAGTATTTT.

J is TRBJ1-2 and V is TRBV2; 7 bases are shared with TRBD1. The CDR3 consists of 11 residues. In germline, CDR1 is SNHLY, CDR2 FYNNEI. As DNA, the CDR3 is TGTGCTCTACAGGGGATCGGTGGCTACACCTTC. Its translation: CALQGIGGYTF.

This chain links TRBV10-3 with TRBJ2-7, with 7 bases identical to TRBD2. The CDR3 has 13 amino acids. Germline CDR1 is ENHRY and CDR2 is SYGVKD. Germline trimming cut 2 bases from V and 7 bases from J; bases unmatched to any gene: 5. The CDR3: CAISEGAGGEQYF. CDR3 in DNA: TGTGCCATCAGTGAGGGGGCCGGGGGGGAGCAGTACTTC.

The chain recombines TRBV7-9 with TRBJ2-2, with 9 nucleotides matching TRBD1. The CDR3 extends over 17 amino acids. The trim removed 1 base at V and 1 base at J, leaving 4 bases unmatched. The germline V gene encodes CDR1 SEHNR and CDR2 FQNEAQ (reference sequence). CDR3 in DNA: TGTGCCAGCAGCTTAGGCCGGGGACAGGGGAACACCGGGGAGCTGTTTTTT. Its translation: CASSLGRGQGNTGELFF.

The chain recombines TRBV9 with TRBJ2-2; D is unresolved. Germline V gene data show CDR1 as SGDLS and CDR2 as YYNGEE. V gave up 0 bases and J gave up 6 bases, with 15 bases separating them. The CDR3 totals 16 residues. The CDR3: CASSVGLSRSPGELFF. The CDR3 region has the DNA TGTGCCAGCAGCGTAGGGCTGTCTAGGTCCCCCGGGGAGCTGTTTTTT. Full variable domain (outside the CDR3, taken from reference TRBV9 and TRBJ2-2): DSGVTQTPKHLITATGQRVTLRCSPRSGDLSVYWYQQSLDQGLQFLIQYYNGEERAKGNILERFSAQQFPDLHSELNLSSLELGDSALYFCASSVGLSRSPGELFFGEGSRLTVL.

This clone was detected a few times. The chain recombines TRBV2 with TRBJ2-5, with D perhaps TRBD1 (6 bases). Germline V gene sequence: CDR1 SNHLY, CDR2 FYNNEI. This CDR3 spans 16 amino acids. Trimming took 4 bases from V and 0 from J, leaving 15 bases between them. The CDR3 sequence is CASSGTDHLYQETQYF. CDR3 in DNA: TGTGCCAGCAGTGGGACAGACCACCTCTACCAAGAGACCCAGTACTTC.

CDR3 in amino acids: CASSPRMTGDTGELFF. The CDR3 nucleotides are TGTGCCAGCAGCCCGCGGATGACAGGGGACACCGGGGAGCTGTTTTTT. The V and J genes are TRBV11-3 and TRBJ2-2, with 8 bases aligning to TRBD1. The ends lost 5 bases at V and 3 bases at J; junction bases unmatched: 8. The germline CDR1 and CDR2 sequences are SGHNT and YENEEA. The CDR3 covers 16 residues.

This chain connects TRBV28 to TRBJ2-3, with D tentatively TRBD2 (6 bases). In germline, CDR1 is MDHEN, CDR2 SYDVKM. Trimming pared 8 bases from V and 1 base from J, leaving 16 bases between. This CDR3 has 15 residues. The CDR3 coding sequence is TGTGCCAGCTTCGACCGGACTACACGCACAGATACGCAGTATTTT. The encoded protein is CASFDRTTRTDTQYF.

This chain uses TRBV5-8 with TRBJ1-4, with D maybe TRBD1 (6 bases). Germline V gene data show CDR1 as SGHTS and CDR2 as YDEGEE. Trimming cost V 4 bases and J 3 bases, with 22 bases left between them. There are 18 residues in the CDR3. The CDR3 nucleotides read TGTGCCAGCAGCCTGCCCCCGACGGGGGGCCCATCTAATGAAAAACTGTTTTTT. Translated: CASSLPPTGGPSNEKLFF. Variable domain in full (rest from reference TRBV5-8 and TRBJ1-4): EAGVTQSPTHLIKTRGQQATLRCSPISGHTSVYWYQQALGLGLQFLLWYDEGEERNRGNFPPRFSGRQFPNYSSELNVNALELEDSALYLCASSLPPTGGPSNEKLFFGSGTQLSVL.

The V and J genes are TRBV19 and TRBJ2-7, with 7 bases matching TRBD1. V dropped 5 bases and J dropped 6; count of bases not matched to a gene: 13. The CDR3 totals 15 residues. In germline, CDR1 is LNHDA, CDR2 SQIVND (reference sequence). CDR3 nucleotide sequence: TGTGCCAGTAGTCTTGACGGGACAGCCGGATTCGAGCAGTACTTC. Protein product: CASSLDGTAGFEQYF.

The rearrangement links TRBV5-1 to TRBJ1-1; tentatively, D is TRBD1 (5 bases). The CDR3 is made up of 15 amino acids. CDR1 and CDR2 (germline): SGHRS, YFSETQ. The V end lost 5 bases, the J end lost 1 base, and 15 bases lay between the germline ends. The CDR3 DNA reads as TGCGCCAGCAGTCCACAACCCCAGGGGAACACTGAAGCTTTCTTT. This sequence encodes CASSPQPQGNTEAFF. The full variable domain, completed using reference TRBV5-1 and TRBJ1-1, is KAGVTQTPRYLIKTRGQQVTLSCSPISGHRSVSWYQQTPGQGLQFLFEYFSETQRNKGNFPGRFSGRQFSNSRSEMNVSTLELGDSALYLCASSPQPQGNTEAFFGQGTRLTVV.

The CDR3 nucleotides are TGTGCCAGCAGCTTGATACTAGCGGGAGAGGATACGCAGTATTTT. It is translated as CASSLILAGEDTQYF. The chain carries TRBV7-9 and TRBJ2-3; 11 nucleotides line up with TRBD2. The junction had 5 bases not matched to a gene; V was cut back by 3 bases and J by 6 bases. The CDR3 spans 15 residues. Germline V lookup: CDR1 SEHNR, CDR2 FQNEAQ (reference sequence). The full variable domain, with the rest looked up from reference TRBV7-9 and TRBJ2-3, is DTGVSQNPRHKITKRGQNVTFRCDPISEHNRLYWYRQTLGQGPEFLTYFQNEAQLEKSRLLSDRFSAERPKGSFSTLEIQRTEQGDSAMYLCASSLILAGEDTQYFGPGTRLTVL.

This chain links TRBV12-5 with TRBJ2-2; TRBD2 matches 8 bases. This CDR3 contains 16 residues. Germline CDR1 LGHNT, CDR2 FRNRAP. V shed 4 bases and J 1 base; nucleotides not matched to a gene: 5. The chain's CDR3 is CASGSNGGENTGELFF. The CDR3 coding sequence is TGTGCTAGTGGTTCCAACGGGGGGGAGAACACCGGGGAGCTGTTTTTT.

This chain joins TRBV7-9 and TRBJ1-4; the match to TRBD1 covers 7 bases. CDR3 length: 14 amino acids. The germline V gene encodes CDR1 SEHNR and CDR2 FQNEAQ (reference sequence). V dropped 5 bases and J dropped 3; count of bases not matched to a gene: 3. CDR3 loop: CASSLQGSNEKLFF. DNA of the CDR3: TGTGCCAGCAGCCTACAGGGGTCTAATGAAAAACTGTTTTTT.

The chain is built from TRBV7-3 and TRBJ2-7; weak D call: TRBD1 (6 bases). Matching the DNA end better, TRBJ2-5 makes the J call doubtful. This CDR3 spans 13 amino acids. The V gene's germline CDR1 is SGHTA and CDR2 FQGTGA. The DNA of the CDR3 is TGTGCCAGCAGCAACAACAGGGAAGAGACCCAGTACTTC. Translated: CASSNNREETQYF.

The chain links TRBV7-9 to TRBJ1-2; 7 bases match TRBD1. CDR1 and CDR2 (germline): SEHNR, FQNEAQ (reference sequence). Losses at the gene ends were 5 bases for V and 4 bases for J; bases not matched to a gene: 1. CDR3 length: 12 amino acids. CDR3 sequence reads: CASSRDSYGYTF. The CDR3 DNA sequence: TGTGCCAGCAGCCGGGACAGCTATGGCTACACCTTC.

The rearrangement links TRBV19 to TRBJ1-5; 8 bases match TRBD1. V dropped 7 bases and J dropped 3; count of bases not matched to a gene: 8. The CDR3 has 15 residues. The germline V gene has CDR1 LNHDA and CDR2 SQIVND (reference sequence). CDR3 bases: TGTGCCAGTACAAAGGACAGGGTCAACAATCAGCCCCAGCATTTT. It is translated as CASTKDRVNNQPQHF.

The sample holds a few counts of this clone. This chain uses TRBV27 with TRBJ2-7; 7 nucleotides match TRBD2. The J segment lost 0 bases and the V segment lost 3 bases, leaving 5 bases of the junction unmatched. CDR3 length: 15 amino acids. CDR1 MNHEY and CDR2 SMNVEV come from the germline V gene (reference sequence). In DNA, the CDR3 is TGTGCCAGCAGTTTTTGGGGAGGGTCCTCCTACGAGCAGTACTTC. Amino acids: CASSFWGGSSYEQYF.

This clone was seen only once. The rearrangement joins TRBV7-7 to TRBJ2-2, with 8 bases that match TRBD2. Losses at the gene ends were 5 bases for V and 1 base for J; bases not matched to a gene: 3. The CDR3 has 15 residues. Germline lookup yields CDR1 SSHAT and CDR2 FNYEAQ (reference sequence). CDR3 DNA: TGTGCCAGCAGCCTTAGCGGGATGAACACCGGGGAGCTGTTTTTT. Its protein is CASSLSGMNTGELFF.

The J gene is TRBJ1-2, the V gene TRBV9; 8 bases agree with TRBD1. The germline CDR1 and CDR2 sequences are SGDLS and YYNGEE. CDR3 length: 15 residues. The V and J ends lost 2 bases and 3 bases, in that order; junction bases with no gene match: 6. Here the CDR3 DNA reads TGTGCCAGCAGCGTCCGGGACAGGATTTACTATGGCTACACCTTC. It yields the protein CASSVRDRIYYGYTF.

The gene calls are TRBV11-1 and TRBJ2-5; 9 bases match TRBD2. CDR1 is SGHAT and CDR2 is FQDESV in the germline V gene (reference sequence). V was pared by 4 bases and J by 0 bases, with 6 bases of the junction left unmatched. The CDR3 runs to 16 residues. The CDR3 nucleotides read TGTGCCAGCAGCTATCGACTAGCGGCTCACCAAGAGACCCAGTACTTC. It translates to CASSYRLAAHQETQYF.

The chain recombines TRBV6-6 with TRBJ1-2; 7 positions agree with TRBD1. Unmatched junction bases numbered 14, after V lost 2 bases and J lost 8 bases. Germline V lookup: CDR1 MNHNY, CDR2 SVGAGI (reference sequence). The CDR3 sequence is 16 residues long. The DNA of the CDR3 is TGTGCCAGCAGTTACGGTCCTATCCAGGGGGTGCGGGGCTACACCTTC. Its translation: CASSYGPIQGVRGYTF.